The T cell receptor (beta chain) under discussion was sequenced for a study of T-cell reconstitution after alpha-beta-depleted transplantation in children. Worth noting for this clonotype: The target antigen is unknown.

From germline, CDR1 is SQVTM and CDR2 ANQGSEA. This CDR3 has 14 amino acids. Trimming cost V 5 bases and J 1 base, with 15 bases left between them. Library preparation (for TCRbeta) was performed with unique molecular identifiers. TCRdb fed the PCR reads into MiXCR, producing one record per CDR3 protein. The profile shows hundreds of thousands of distinct CDR3 sequences, approximately 10% of them singletons. General study points: It was reported that alpha-beta T cells came from several hundred expanded graft clones (about two months after transplant). Newly produced T cells mostly provided counts and TCRbeta diversity after one year, as hyperexpanded clones declined. In some patients, recipient T cells and intrathymic progenitors surviving conditioning explained high day-60 diversity.

The gene calls are TRBV29-1 and TRBJ2-7, with D possibly TRBD2 on 5 matching bases. The source of this sequence is a child under three years old with acute myeloid leukemia, due to receive a stem cell transplant. The specimen comprised PBMCs, sampled before TCRalphabeta/CD19-depleted stem cell transplant. The CDR3 nucleotides read TGCAGCGTTAGTCGAGGGCTTCCATCCTACGAGCAGTACTTC. Its protein product is CSVSRGLPSYEQYF.